The 18 T cell receptor beta chains in this list originate from one sample, sequenced in a study of blood T cell repertoires in COVID-19 (dated by TCRdb to the early 2020s). Libraries were constructed by the immunoSEQ multiplex PCR assay. Sourced from immuneACCESS, this table was stored by TCRdb with only in-frame sequences that have V and J called. A share of the clones is absent; for the studies checked, an unresolved V gene accounts for under half, and the remainder has no known explanation. A total of about 260,000 clones appear in this sample, about 83% of them only once. Around 2.1% of the sample is held by the ten biggest clonotypes. The sample comprised PBMCs or T cells enriched from blood (not recorded which). The receptor set was obtained from a woman aged 45-65 years who had recovered from COVID-19.

V usage is TRBV29-1 and J usage is TRBJ2-2, with TRBD2 as a possible D gene (6 bases). The V gene lost 4 bases and the J gene lost 3 bases, with 12 bases spanning the gap. There are 14 residues in the CDR3. The germline V gene encodes CDR1 SQVTM and CDR2 ANQGSEA. The CDR3 sequence: CSVVPGDHTGELFF. In nucleotides, the CDR3 is TGCAGCGTTGTTCCGGGGGATCACACCGGGGAGCTGTTTTTT.

V is TRBV6-1 and J is TRBJ2-7, with unresolved D. Looked up from germline, CDR1 is MNHNS and CDR2 is SASEGT. Trimming stripped 0 bases from V and 4 bases from J, with 19 bases between. The CDR3 is made up of 17 amino acids. The CDR3 loop reads CASSEASTPTLSYEQYF. The CDR3 DNA follows: TGTGCCAGCAGTGAAGCCTCTACCCCAACCCTTTCTTACGAGCAGTACTTC.

The chain joins TRBV5-1 to TRBJ2-5, with 10 bases identical to TRBD2. V dropped 4 bases and J dropped 5; count of bases not matched to a gene: 17. The CDR3 is 18 amino acids. Germline V gene sequence: CDR1 SGHRS, CDR2 YFSETQ. CDR3 residues: CASSTGQSALAGAETQYF. The CDR3 region has the DNA TGCGCCAGCAGCACGGGACAGTCAGCTCTAGCGGGAGCTGAGACCCAGTACTTC. Filled out from reference TRBV5-1 and TRBJ2-5, the complete variable domain reads KAGVTQTPRYLIKTRGQQVTLSCSPISGHRSVSWYQQTPGQGLQFLFEYFSETQRNKGNFPGRFSGRQFSNSRSEMNVSTLELGDSALYLCASSTGQSALAGAETQYFGPGTRLLVL.

The chain links TRBV5-4 to TRBJ2-1, with 9 nucleotides matching TRBD1. The junction had 3 bases not matched to a gene; V was cut back by 0 bases and J by 5 bases. CDR3 length equals 15 residues. Germline CDR1 reads SGHNT; CDR2 reads YYREEE (reference sequence). CDR3 protein: CASSLAGTGNNEQFF. CDR3 in DNA: TGTGCCAGCAGCTTGGCCGGGACAGGGAACAATGAGCAGTTCTTC.

The V and J genes are TRBV20-1 and TRBJ2-1; 10 positions match TRBD1. With 3 bases clipped from V and 15 bases from J, the junction kept 5 bases outside the gene matches. The CDR3 length is 11 residues. Per germline, CDR1 DFQATT and CDR2 SNEGSKA (reference sequence). This CDR3 reads CSASADRGPFF. In DNA form, the CDR3 reads TGCAGTGCTAGCGCCGACAGGGGGCCGTTCTTC.

The rearrangement links TRBV11-3 to TRBJ2-1, with 7 bases identical to TRBD2. Trimming took 5 bases from V and 8 from J; bases not matched to a gene: 6. The CDR3 is made up of 13 amino acids. CDR1 is SGHNT and CDR2 is YENEEA in the germline V gene. The CDR3 loop is CASSRGLVDEQFF. The CDR3 coding sequence is TGTGCCAGCAGCCGAGGACTAGTCGATGAGCAGTTCTTC.

This clone was counted only a few times. The rearrangement links TRBV5-1 to TRBJ1-6; no clear D gene. Germline CDR1 and CDR2: SGHRS and YFSETQ. Trimming stripped 4 bases from V and 5 bases from J, with 16 bases between. This CDR3 is 16 amino acids long. Here the CDR3 reads CASSLAGPENNSPLHF. For the CDR3, the DNA is TGCGCCAGCAGCCTGGCAGGCCCCGAAAATAATTCACCCCTCCACTTT.

The genes are TRBV4-1 and TRBJ1-6; possible D gene TRBD1, 5 bases. The CDR3 has 14 residues. The ends were cut back, 4 bases at V and 5 bases at J, with 9 bases in the middle. Germline-derived CDR1 and CDR2 are MGHRA and YSYEKL. CDR3 residues: CASSLDRDNSPLHF. The CDR3 DNA follows: TGCGCCAGCAGCCTCGACAGAGATAATTCACCCCTCCACTTT.

The chain is built from TRBV4-1 and TRBJ1-4; TRBD1 agrees at 8 bases. Germline CDR1 reads MGHRA; CDR2 reads YSYEKL. The CDR3 extends over 14 amino acids. J gave up 8 bases and V 7 bases, and 9 bases lay outside the gene matches. The CDR3 bases are TGCGCCAGCAACCCGACAGGGGCTAGCGAAAAACTGTTTTTT. Protein: CASNPTGASEKLFF.

This CDR3 reads CSASGGRNTGELFF. CDR3 coding DNA: TGCAGTGCTAGTGGGGGGCGGAACACCGGGGAGCTGTTTTTT. V usage is TRBV20-1 and J usage is TRBJ2-2; D possibly matches TRBD1 or TRBD2 (6 bases each). This CDR3 contains 14 residues. V lost 3 bases, J lost 1 base, and 9 bases lay in between. CDR1 DFQATT and CDR2 SNEGSKA come from the germline V gene (reference sequence).

The chain has TRBV7-3 and TRBJ2-7; perhaps TRBD1 as D (6 bases). The CDR3 loop spans 14 amino acids. From germline, CDR1 is SGHTA and CDR2 FQGTGA. V dropped 2 bases and J dropped 2 bases, with 10 bases sitting between them. The CDR3 sequence is CASSLAGTPYEQYF. For the CDR3, the DNA is TGTGCCAGCAGCTTAGCCGGGACACCCTACGAGCAGTACTTC.

The chain couples TRBV14 to TRBJ2-5; a weak D match, TRBD1 (6 bases). The CDR3 contains 14 residues. V gave up 4 bases and J gave up 4 bases, with 13 bases separating them. Looked up from germline, CDR1 is SGHDN and CDR2 is FVKESK. CDR3 amino acids: CASSRSGVGETQYF. The CDR3, as DNA: TGTGCCAGCAGCCGTTCAGGGGTTGGAGAGACCCAGTACTTC. Filled out from reference TRBV14 and TRBJ2-5, the complete variable domain reads EAGVTQFPSHSVIEKGQTVTLRCDPISGHDNLYWYRRVMGKEIKFLLHFVKESKQDESGMPNNRFLAERTGGTYSTLKVQPAELEDSGVYFCASSRSGVGETQYFGPGTRLLVL.

The chain uses TRBV10-2 and TRBJ1-4; TRBD1 is a possible D gene (5 bases). CDR3 length: 14 amino acids. The V end lost 1 base, the J end lost 8 bases, and 11 bases lay between the germline ends. CDR1 is WSHSY and CDR2 is SAAADI in the germline V gene. This CDR3 is CASSEWGVQEKLFF. The DNA of the CDR3 is TGCGCCAGCAGTGAGTGGGGCGTCCAGGAAAAACTGTTTTTT.

The rearrangement joins TRBV4-3 to TRBJ1-2; 9 positions match TRBD1. This CDR3 has 16 amino acids. Losses at the gene ends were 4 bases for V and 5 bases for J; bases not matched to a gene: 11. Germline values: CDR1 LGHNA, CDR2 YSLEER. CDR3 sequence: CASSLGQGVGFYGYTF. DNA of the CDR3: TGCGCCAGCAGCCTGGGACAGGGCGTCGGATTTTATGGCTACACCTTC.

The chain couples TRBV7-9 to TRBJ1-1, with D possibly TRBD1 on 5 matching bases. Germline V gene data show CDR1 as SEHNR and CDR2 as FQNEAQ (reference sequence). Trimming shortened V by 2 bases and J by 1 base, and 8 bases separated the two germline ends. This CDR3 spans 14 amino acids. DNA of the CDR3: TGTGCCAGCAGCTTACGTACAGGGAACACTGAAGCTTTCTTT. Protein: CASSLRTGNTEAFF.

V gene TRBV5-1 combines with J gene TRBJ2-1; 7 bases are shared with TRBD1. V was pared by 0 bases and J by 8 bases, with 14 bases of the junction left unmatched. Looked up from germline, CDR1 is SGHRS and CDR2 is YFSETQ. The CDR3 loop spans 17 amino acids. CDR3 bases: TGCGCCAGCAGCTTGGATCTCGGGCCAGGGGGTTTGGATGAGCAGTTCTTC. This translates into CASSLDLGPGGLDEQFF.

The chain has TRBV7-8 and TRBJ2-1; D unresolved. The V end lost 1 base, the J end lost 0 bases, and 13 bases lay between the germline ends. The CDR3 has 17 residues. Germline V gene data show CDR1 as SGHVS and CDR2 as FQNEAQ. As DNA, the CDR3 is TGTGCCAGCAGCTTAGAGGTTGCGGCTAGCTCCTACAATGAGCAGTTCTTC. Amino acids: CASSLEVAASSYNEQFF.

This clone appeared a few times. The chain has TRBV7-6 and TRBJ1-2; D is perhaps TRBD1 (5 bases). CDR3 size: 15 residues. Germline V CDR1 and CDR2: SGHVS, FNYEAQ. The V and J ends lost 5 bases and 0 bases respectively, with 13 bases between them. The CDR3 region has the DNA TGTGCCAGCAGCCCGACAGTCAACGCTAACTATGGCTACACCTTC. Amino acid sequence: CASSPTVNANYGYTF. Looking up the rest from reference TRBV7-6 and TRBJ1-2 gives the full variable domain: GAGVSQSPRYKVTKRGQDVALRCDPISGHVSLYWYRQALGQGPEFLTYFNYEAQQDKSGLPNDRFSAERPEGSISTLTIQRTEQRDSAMYRCASSPTVNANYGYTFGSGTRLTVV.